This entry concerns a single TCR beta chain. This entry belongs to a study of control samples from healthy donors and cancer patients. Sequenced by immunoSEQ multiplex PCR; TCRdb stores in-frame clones only, minus some. The repertoire holds about 53,000 clones, with around 90% as singletons. CDR1 is MDHEN and CDR2 is SYDVKM in the germline V gene. This CDR3 comprises 13 residues. V lost 5 bases, J lost 5 bases, and 12 bases lay in between. The clonotype was recovered from a man aged 60-69 years with head and neck cancer. Sequenced: PBMCs. The chain couples TRBV28 to TRBJ1-2, with D uncertain. The DNA for the CDR3 is TGTGCCAGCAGTCCCCCAGTCAGTTATGGCTACACCTTC. It is translated as CASSPPVSYGYTF.